Following are 19 T cell receptor beta chains from one sample sequenced in a study of blood T cell repertoires in COVID-19 (dated by TCRdb to 2018 to 2021). The library was obtained by the immunoSEQ multiplex PCR assay. TCRdb took over this immuneACCESS table, retaining in-frame rearrangements with V and J assigned. Such tables are incomplete; in checked studies, under half of the missing clones stem from an unresolved V gene, and the remainder is unexplained. In all, the sample holds some 200,000 clones, and about 87% of those were seen once. The ten largest clones represent over 1.5% of the sample. Specimen: peripheral blood. The receptors were gathered from a man aged 65-85 years with acute or convalescent COVID-19.

The chain recombines TRBV7-6 with TRBJ2-3; 9 bases align to TRBD2. The CDR3 sequence is 15 residues long. V gave up 6 bases and J gave up 1 base; unmatched junction bases: 5. The germline V gene has CDR1 SGHVS and CDR2 FNYEAQ. The CDR3 DNA follows: TGTGCCAGCAGGCCACTAGCGGGTGGCACAGATACGCAGTATTTT. It codes for CASRPLAGGTDTQYF.

In its sample, this clone was seen once. The rearrangement uses TRBV5-6 and TRBJ1-1, with no clear D. Germline lookup yields CDR1 SGHDT and CDR2 YYEEEE. This CDR3 is built from 14 residues. V lost 2 bases and J lost 4, with 12 bases in between. The CDR3 here is CASSFGNSGTEAFF. In DNA, the CDR3 is TGTGCCAGCAGCTTCGGGAACTCGGGCACTGAAGCTTTCTTT.

The chain combines TRBV27 with TRBJ1-2, with D possibly matching TRBD1 (5 bases). Trimming left V 3 bases short and J 8 bases short, with 13 bases between. From germline, CDR1 is MNHEY and CDR2 SMNVEV (reference sequence). The length of the CDR3 is 13 residues. The CDR3 region is CASSFRGGAGYTF. The CDR3 DNA is TGTGCCAGCAGTTTCAGAGGAGGGGCCGGCTACACCTTC.

The chain has TRBV2 and TRBJ2-7, with D perhaps matching TRBD2 (5 bases). Germline V gene sequence: CDR1 SNHLY, CDR2 FYNNEI. Trimming stripped 6 bases from V and 6 bases from J, with 15 bases between. This CDR3 spans 13 amino acids. For the CDR3, the DNA is TGTGCCAGCAGCGTAGCGCGCCAGTCCGAGCAGTACTTC. Translating gives CASSVARQSEQYF. The full variable domain, in which reference TRBV2 and TRBJ2-7 provide the parts outside the CDR3, is EPEVTQTPSHQVTQMGQEVILRCVPISNHLYFYWYRQILGQKVEFLVSFYNNEISEKSEIFDDQFSVERPDGSNFTLKIRSTKLEDSAMYFCASSVARQSEQYFGPGTRLTVT.

This clone was detected only a few times. V usage is TRBV10-3 and J usage is TRBJ1-1, with D possibly matching TRBD1 (5 bases). Looked up from germline, CDR1 is ENHRY and CDR2 is SYGVKD. The V end lost 4 bases, the J end lost 3 bases, and 9 bases lay between the germline ends. This CDR3 region has 13 residues. The chain's CDR3 is CAISGGTHTEAFF. CDR3 in DNA: TGTGCCATCAGTGGCGGGACCCACACTGAAGCTTTCTTT.

The V gene is TRBV14, the J gene TRBJ2-1; tentatively, D is TRBD2 (5 bases). CDR3 length: 19 residues. The V and J ends lost 0 bases and 1 base respectively, with 19 bases between them. Germline CDR1 is SGHDN and CDR2 is FVKESK. The CDR3 reads CASSQERVGPRRSYNEQFF. The CDR3 nucleotides read TGTGCCAGCAGCCAAGAGAGGGTGGGCCCCAGAAGGTCCTACAATGAGCAGTTCTTC.

The chain employs TRBV6-5 and TRBJ2-7, with D possibly being TRBD1 (5 bases). V was clipped by 5 bases and J by 0 bases, with 11 bases between them. CDR3 length: 14 residues. Germline CDR1 is MNHEY and CDR2 is SVGAGI. The CDR3 bases are TGTGCCAGCAGTAGGGTTCAGGGCTCCTACGAGCAGTACTTC. Amino acids: CASSRVQGSYEQYF.

The V and J genes are TRBV9 and TRBJ2-7; 8 positions match TRBD1. The CDR3 runs to 15 residues. Unmatched junction bases numbered 13, after V lost 4 bases and J lost 7 bases. The germline V gene encodes CDR1 SGDLS and CDR2 YYNGEE. The CDR3 is CASSPAGTGSREQYF. The CDR3 DNA is TGTGCCAGCAGCCCCGCTGGGACAGGTTCTAGGGAGCAGTACTTC.

The J gene is TRBJ2-5, the V gene TRBV3-1 (or the pseudogene TRBV3-2); D is possibly TRBD2 (5 bases). The CDR3 spans 15 residues. V lost 0 bases and J lost 5, with 13 bases in between. Germline loops: CDR1 LGHDT, CDR2 YNNKEL (reference sequence). CDR3 bases: TGTGCCAGCAGCCAAGATGTTTCTAGGAGGGAGACCCAGTACTTC. Translating it yields CASSQDVSRRETQYF.

The CDR3: CASSHRGLNSGANVLTF. As DNA, the CDR3 is TGTGCCAGCAGCCATAGGGGGCTTAATTCTGGGGCCAACGTCCTGACTTTC. The gene calls are TRBV3-1 (or the pseudogene TRBV3-2) and TRBJ2-6; 7 bases are shared with TRBD1. The CDR3 contains 17 residues. CDR1 and CDR2 from the germline V gene are LGHDT and YNNKEL (reference sequence). J lost 1 base, V lost 3 bases, and 6 bases had no gene match.

The chain links TRBV7-8 to TRBJ2-3; D is ambiguous. This CDR3 is 15 amino acids long. Germline V gene data show CDR1 as SGHVS and CDR2 as FQNEAQ. V lost 0 bases and J lost 2, with 9 bases in between. In nucleotides, the CDR3 is TGTGCCAGCAGCTTAGCGTTCGCGAACACAGATACGCAGTATTTT. This encodes CASSLAFANTDTQYF. Full variable domain (remainder filled in from reference TRBV7-8 and TRBJ2-3): GAGVSQSPRYKVAKRGQDVALRCDPISGHVSLFWYQQALGQGPEFLTYFQNEAQLDKSGLPSDRFFAERPEGSVSTLKIQRTQQEDSAVYLCASSLAFANTDTQYFGPGTRLTVL.

V gene TRBV7-8 combines with J gene TRBJ2-2; 7 nucleotides match TRBD1. Germline-derived CDR1 and CDR2 are SGHVS and FQNEAQ. V dropped 6 bases and J dropped 1; count of bases not matched to a gene: 5. The CDR3 sequence is 15 residues long. The chain's CDR3 is CASSSQGQNTGELFF. In DNA form, the CDR3 reads TGTGCCAGCAGTTCACAGGGGCAGAACACCGGGGAGCTGTTTTTT.

This clone has a single count. V and J are TRBV16 and TRBJ2-7, with 11 bases matching TRBD1. The CDR3 spans 15 residues. The V gene's germline CDR1 is KGHSY and CDR2 FQNENV. After removal of 4 bases from V and 7 bases from J, the junction contained 9 bases not matched to a gene. The CDR3 sequence: CASSPPDRGLDEQYF. The CDR3 nucleotides are TGTGCCAGCAGCCCCCCGGACAGGGGGCTGGATGAGCAGTACTTC.

This clone was seen only once. The V and J genes are TRBV6-5 and TRBJ2-7; 8 bases fit TRBD1. The V gene's germline CDR1 is MNHEY and CDR2 SVGAGI. V shed 7 bases and J 1 base; nucleotides not matched to a gene: 6. The CDR3 contains 14 residues. CDR3 coding DNA: TGTGCCAGCAAGAGGACAGGGATATCCTACGAGCAGTACTTC. This sequence encodes CASKRTGISYEQYF.

The chain carries TRBV7-6 and TRBJ2-2; D might be TRBD1 (6 bases). There are 15 residues in the CDR3. The germline gives CDR1 SGHVS, CDR2 FNYEAQ. V dropped 2 bases and J dropped 1 base, with 8 bases sitting between them. CDR3 sequence: CASSLRTVNTGELFF. The CDR3 DNA reads as TGTGCCAGCAGCTTAAGGACAGTGAACACCGGGGAGCTGTTTTTT.

This clone has ten or more counts. J is TRBJ2-5 and V is TRBV28; tentatively, D is TRBD2 (6 bases). CDR3 length: 15 residues. The V end lost 5 bases, the J end lost 4 bases, and 17 bases lay between the germline ends. Germline lookup yields CDR1 MDHEN and CDR2 SYDVKM. The CDR3 sequence: CASSPGGNGVETQYF. In nucleotides, the CDR3 is TGTGCCAGCAGTCCAGGCGGGAATGGAGTAGAGACCCAGTACTTC.

The V gene is TRBV15, the J gene TRBJ1-2; a possible D gene is TRBD1 (6 bases). V shed 3 bases and J shed 0 bases, with 14 bases lying between them. Germline loops: CDR1 LNHNV, CDR2 YYDKDF (reference sequence). The CDR3 consists of 16 residues. The CDR3 sequence: CATSRKLTGTNYGYTF. Written as DNA, the CDR3 is TGTGCCACCAGCAGGAAATTAACAGGGACTAACTATGGCTACACCTTC.

This rearrangement joins TRBV27 to TRBJ2-2, with D uncertain. Germline loops: CDR1 MNHEY, CDR2 SMNVEV (reference sequence). Trimming cost V 8 bases and J 1 base, with 14 bases left between them. CDR3 size: 15 residues. The CDR3 sequence: CASSKALMNTGELFF. The CDR3 nucleotides are TGTGCCAGCTCTAAAGCGCTTATGAACACCGGGGAGCTGTTTTTT.

The rearrangement uses TRBV3-1 (or the pseudogene TRBV3-2) and TRBJ1-2, with a tentative D call TRBD1 (6 bases). V gave up 2 bases and J gave up 8 bases, with 15 bases separating them. CDR1 and CDR2 (germline): LGHDT, YNNKEL (reference sequence). The CDR3 totals 14 residues. CDR3 sequence (DNA): TGTGCCAGCAGCCAATTTGTGGCAGGGGAGGGCTACACCTTC. Translated: CASSQFVAGEGYTF.